These 11 T cell receptor beta chains originate from one sample sequenced in a study of T-cell memory formation after mild COVID-19. From the 5' RACE reads, TCRdb called clonotypes with MiXCR, one entry per CDR3 protein. This table has about 250,000 distinct CDR3 sequences, more than 15% appearing once. The sequenced material came from PBMCs or a T cell subset sorted from them (not recorded which). These receptors originate from a man aged 18 to 30 who had mild COVID-19 (a few samples of this study predate the infection). Cell type and time point are not known.

This chain uses TRBV24-1 with TRBJ2-1; tentatively, D is TRBD1 or TRBD2 (5 bases each). Germline values: CDR1 KGHDR, CDR2 SFDVKD. CDR3 length: 13 amino acids. V dropped 8 bases and J dropped 4 bases, with 11 bases sitting between them. The CDR3 bases are TGTGCCACCATGGGGACCGCGTACAATGAGCAGTTCTTC. Amino acids: CATMGTAYNEQFF.

The V and J genes are TRBV20-1 and TRBJ2-1, with 7 positions matching TRBD1. Trimming removed 3 bases from V and 7 bases from J; junction bases left unmatched: 15. Per germline, CDR1 DFQATT and CDR2 SNEGSKA (reference sequence). The CDR3 contains 16 residues. The CDR3 loop is CSARQQTGNSWNEQFF. CDR3 nucleotides: TGCAGTGCTAGGCAGCAGACAGGGAATTCGTGGAATGAGCAGTTCTTC.

This clonotype was picked up a small number of times. The V gene is TRBV25-1, the J gene TRBJ2-2; no firm D call. This CDR3 has 12 amino acids. Between the trimmed V and J ends, which lost 1 base and 7 bases, there was a span of 4 bases. Germline V gives CDR1 MGHDK, CDR2 SYGVNS. The DNA for the CDR3 is TGTGCCAGCAGTGAATGGGTCGGGGAGCTGTTTTTT. This codes for CASSEWVGELFF.

A few counts support this clonotype. The chain has TRBV7-9 and TRBJ1-1; a possible D gene is TRBD1 (6 bases). V was trimmed by 4 bases and J by 5 bases, leaving 11 bases between them. This CDR3 has 13 amino acids. Germline loops: CDR1 SEHNR, CDR2 FQNEAQ (reference sequence). CDR3 loop: CASSWLGGTEAFF. CDR3 nucleotides: TGTGCCAGCAGCTGGTTAGGGGGGACTGAAGCTTTCTTT.

This clonotype was seen only a few times. CDR3 protein: CASTDTTGEGNQPQHF. The CDR3 DNA sequence: TGTGCCAGCACCGATACAACAGGGGAGGGCAATCAGCCCCAGCATTTT. The chain joins TRBV12-3 or TRBV12-4 to TRBJ1-5, with 7 bases that match TRBD1. Unmatched junction bases numbered 11, after V lost 7 bases and J lost 2 bases. The CDR3 covers 16 residues.

This clonotype occurred a few times. CDR3 nucleotide sequence: TGTGCCAGCAGCTATACTCAGGGAGTTGAAGCTTTCTTT. Protein: CASSYTQGVEAFF. The gene calls are TRBV7-8 and TRBJ1-1; weak D call: TRBD1 (5 bases). V lost 4 bases and J lost 7, with 13 bases in between. This CDR3 spans 13 amino acids. The germline CDR1 and CDR2 sequences are SGHVS and FQNEAQ.

This clonotype was observed at least ten times. This chain joins TRBV7-9 and TRBJ2-7; D possibly corresponds to TRBD2 (6 bases). The germline V gene has CDR1 SEHNR and CDR2 FQNEAQ (reference sequence). This CDR3 contains 12 residues. The V gene lost 11 bases and the J gene lost 3 bases, with 14 bases spanning the gap. CDR3 sequence reads: CASGQGGYEQYF. The CDR3 bases are TGTGCCTCAGGGCAGGGAGGCTACGAGCAGTACTTC.

The table lists this clonotype with a few counts. V usage is TRBV20-1 and J usage is TRBJ2-3; 7 bases agree with TRBD2. J gave up 1 base and V 4 bases, and 8 bases lay outside the gene matches. CDR3 length equals 15 residues. Germline loops: CDR1 DFQATT, CDR2 SNEGSKA (reference sequence). CDR3 sequence: CSATPASGRTDTQYF. Written as DNA, the CDR3 is TGCAGTGCTACCCCGGCTAGCGGCCGCACAGATACGCAGTATTTT.

The gene calls are TRBV6-5 and TRBJ2-7; D remains ambiguous. There are 13 residues in the CDR3. V gave up 0 bases and J gave up 1 base, with 4 bases separating them. Germline CDR1 MNHEY, CDR2 SVGAGI. CDR3 coding DNA: TGTGCCAGCAGTTACTCTGAATCCTACGAGCAGTACTTC. Protein product: CASSYSESYEQYF.

The rearrangement links TRBV9 to TRBJ1-1; the D is unclear. V was clipped by 3 bases and J by 6 bases, with 15 bases between them. Germline lookup yields CDR1 SGDLS and CDR2 YYNGEE. The CDR3 totals 14 residues. CDR3 sequence (DNA): TGTGCCAGCAGCGCCTCAAGGGAATTCTCTGAAGCTTTCTTT. This sequence encodes CASSASREFSEAFF.

This clonotype has only a few counts. The chain combines TRBV5-1 with TRBJ2-2, with TRBD2 as a possible D gene (5 bases). CDR3 size: 13 residues. Trimming stripped 4 bases from V and 7 bases from J, with 11 bases between. The V gene's germline CDR1 is SGHRS and CDR2 YFSETQ. CDR3: CASSPGFNGELFF. For the CDR3, the DNA is TGCGCCAGCAGCCCGGGGTTCAACGGGGAGCTGTTTTTT.